The 2 T cell receptor beta chains below come from one sample, sequenced in a study of OX40 agonist ivuxolimab in advanced cancers. Using immunoSEQ multiplex PCR, the repertoire was profiled, and TCRdb retains in-frame clones only, with some absent. The sample consists of about 85,000 clones, approximately 86% of them appearing once. Sequenced material: CD4+ or CD8+ T cells sorted from blood, taken in a trial of the OX40 agonist ivuxolimab. All receptors derive from an adult with an advanced solid tumor such as melanoma, head and neck, liver or kidney cancer.

The chain has TRBV9 and TRBJ2-5; tentative D call: TRBD1 (6 bases). From germline, CDR1 is SGDLS and CDR2 YYNGEE. The CDR3 extends over 13 amino acids. V was trimmed by 4 bases and J by 1 base, leaving 8 bases between them. DNA of the CDR3: TGTGCCAGCAGCCCGGACAGCCAAGAGACCCAGTACTTC. Encoded protein: CASSPDSQETQYF.

The rearrangement joins TRBV4-3 to TRBJ1-3; 7 nucleotides line up with TRBD1. The CDR3 runs 14 residues. The V and J ends lost 3 bases and 4 bases, in that order; junction bases with no gene match: 3. Germline V gene lookup returns CDR1 LGHNA and CDR2 YSLEER. The CDR3 DNA is TGCGCCAGCAGCCACTTGACAGGGGGAAACACCATATATTTT. The encoded protein is CASSHLTGGNTIYF.